The rows below give T cell receptor beta chains drawn from one sample of a study of cytomegalovirus exposure and HLA in healthy donors. The protocol was immunoSEQ multiplex PCR, while the TCRdb copy is restricted to in-frame clones and leaves out a portion. The data hold more than 95,000 clones, with approximately 84% observed a single time. The sample taken for sequencing was PBMCs. All receptors come from a male donor in good health and CMV-seronegative. Both conserved end residues are part of each CDR3. D genes are given only for firm matches. Expanded clones get a size class; other rows say once, few or many, or leave the size out.

TRBJ2-1 - TRBV12-5 - TGTGCTAGTGGTTTGGTATTTGGTGGGAGTGAGAATGAGCAGTTCTTC CASGLVFGGSENEQFF
TRBJ2-7 - TRBV7-9 TRBD1 TGTGCCAGCAGCTCCAACCGGGACAGGGGGCTCTACGAGCAGTACTTC CASSSNRDRGLYEQYF
TRBJ1-3 once TRBV6-1 - TGTGCCAGCAGTGCACAGGTCTCTGGAAACACCATATATTTT CASSAQVSGNTIYF
TRBJ2-5 once TRBV7-6 TRBD2 TGTGCCAGCAGCTTAGGTAGCGGGAGGAGAGAGACCCAGTACTTC CASSLGSGRRETQYF
TRBJ1-1 - TRBV6-4 - TGTGCCAGCAGTGACGCACTGTCCCGGGAGGACACTGAAGCTTTCTTT CASSDALSREDTEAFF
TRBJ2-7 - TRBV10-3 TRBD2 TGTGCCATCACCCCGGGACTAGCCCAACATTGGGAACAGTACTTC CAITPGLAQHWEQYF
TRBJ2-1 - TRBV4-1 - TGCGCCAGCAGCCCAAGCCCTGGCAATGAGCAGTTCTTC CASSPSPGNEQFF
TRBJ2-7 - TRBV6-1 - TGTGCCAGCAGTGTGGGGGCAGGGACGTACGAGCAGTACTTC CASSVGAGTYEQYF
TRBJ1-1 - TRBV10-3 TRBD1 TGTGCCATCAGTGAAGGGGGCCTGAACACTGAAGCTTTCTTT CAISEGGLNTEAFF
TRBJ2-2 - TRBV7-9 TRBD1 TGTGCCAGCAGCTCCCTCGGGACAGCTAACACCGGGGAGCTGTTTTTT CASSSLGTANTGELFF
TRBJ2-1 - TRBV7-3 - TGTGCCAGCAGCCGCTTCGAGCAACGGACAGTCCTAGAGCAGTTCTTC CASSRFEQRTVLEQFF
TRBJ2-2 - TRBV19 - TGTGCCAGTAGTATAGGGGGGGGCTCCGGGGAGCTGTTTTTT CASSIGGGSGELFF
TRBJ2-1 - TRBV7-3 TRBD2 TGTGCCAGCAGCTTAAACCCTCTAGCGGGAGGCAATGAGCAGTTCTTC CASSLNPLAGGNEQFF
TRBJ2-7 - TRBV28 - TGTGCCAGCACCACTGGGGCGAGAGCCTACGAGCAGTACTTC CASTTGARAYEQYF
TRBJ2-1 few TRBV11-3 - TGTGCCAGCAGCACAACGGGACAATTGGGAGCGAATGAGCAGTTCTTC CASSTTGQLGANEQFF
TRBJ2-7 - TRBV7-2 - TGTGCCAGCAGCTCTGATCGGGAGCAGTACTTC CASSSDREQYF
TRBJ2-5 once TRBV7-2 - TGTGCCAGCAGCTACCCTGGTAGCCGGGTTAAAGAGACCCAGTACTTC CASSYPGSRVKETQYF
TRBJ1-2 - TRBV18 TRBD1 TGTGCCAGCTCAGAGACAGGGTATGGCTACACCTTC CASSETGYGYTF
TRBJ2-5 - TRBV7-3 TRBD2 TGTGCCAGCAGCCCTTTGGGGGGAGGGCTTGAGACCCAGTACTTC CASSPLGGGLETQYF